This TCR beta chain originates from a study of T cells of healthy individuals. A single record per CDR3 protein comes from TCRdb applying MiXCR to the 5' RACE reads. This sample carries 60,000 to 70,000 distinct CDR3 sequences, around 15% of them seen once, and the ten largest clones take less than 6%. Many counts were recorded for this clonotype. This CDR3 comprises 13 residues. CDR1 and CDR2 from the germline V gene are ENHRY and SYGVKD. V dropped 6 bases and J dropped 4 bases, with 12 bases sitting between them. The source of this sequence is a human donor in good health. The chain employs TRBV10-3 and TRBJ1-2, with D perhaps TRBD1 (6 bases). The CDR3 loop is CAISQGQFYGYTF. The CDR3 DNA reads as TGTGCCATCAGCCAGGGGCAGTTCTATGGCTACACCTTC.